Listed below are T cell receptor beta chains from one sample, sequenced in a study of T cells in Graves' hyperthyroidism and ophthalmopathy. TCRdb called the multiplex PCR reads again in MiXCR, with one record for every CDR3 protein. This sample has 400,000 to 550,000 distinct CDR3 sequences, with under 15% found just once. The sample taken for sequencing was blood. Receptors were obtained from a woman younger than 30 with Graves' hyperthyroidism. Both conserved end residues are part of each CDR3. D genes are given only for firm matches. The size of a clone is reported for some rows only, either as once, few or many, or as a class for expanded clones.

clone size,D gene,J gene,V gene,CDR3 DNA,CDR3 protein
-,-,TRBJ1-1,TRBV6-4,TGTGCCAGCAGTGCCGATTTTTCAGGGCACACTGAAGCTTTCTTT,CASSADFSGHTEAFF
-,TRBD1,TRBJ2-7,TRBV20-1,TGCAGTGCCGCCCGACAGGGGGCCTACGAGCAGTACTTC,CSAARQGAYEQYF
many,-,TRBJ1-5,TRBV6-2/TRBV6-3,TGTGCCAGCAACCGTTTCGGTGGTACTAGCAATCAGCCCCAGCATTTT,CASNRFGGTSNQPQHF
many,TRBD1,TRBJ2-2,TRBV2,TGTGCCAGCAAGCCCGGGACAGGCGACACCGGGGAGCTGTTTTTT,CASKPGTGDTGELFF
few,TRBD1,TRBJ1-5,TRBV19,TGTGCCAGTGCCATAACTGGGACAGTGGGTCAGCCCCAGCATTTT,CASAITGTVGQPQHF
few,TRBD1,TRBJ2-1,TRBV29-1,TGCAGCGCAATCCCGGGACAGGGGACAAACTACAATGAGCAGTTCTTC,CSAIPGQGTNYNEQFF
-,-,TRBJ1-5,TRBV6-5,TGTGCCAGCAGTTACTCACCCGTTGGGGCCGGCAATCAGCCCCAGCATTTT,CASSYSPVGAGNQPQHF
few,TRBD2,TRBJ2-3,TRBV24-1,TGTGCCACCAGTGAGCGGGAGACGGGCACAGATACGCAGTATTTT,CATSERETGTDTQYF
few,TRBD1,TRBJ2-3,TRBV29-1,TGCAGCGCTGAGGGGACAGGGCGCACAGATACGCAGTATTTT,CSAEGTGRTDTQYF
many,-,TRBJ2-7,TRBV5-1,TGCGCCAGCAGCCTGGCCAGGGAACAGGGCCACGAGCAGTACTTC,CASSLAREQGHEQYF
-,-,TRBJ1-2,TRBV29-1,TGCAGCGCCGGATTGGAGGGCTACACCTTC,CSAGLEGYTF
many,-,TRBJ2-5,TRBV24-1,TGTGCCACCGGGCGCGACCAAGAGACCCAGTACTTC,CATGRDQETQYF
-,-,TRBJ1-1,TRBV12-3/TRBV12-4,TGTGCCAGCAGTTTACGGGGTTCCACTGAAGCTCTCTTT,CASSLRGSTEALF
many,-,TRBJ2-4,TRBV30,TGTGCCTGGAGGTCGGACCCCCCACCTTTAGCCAAAAACATTCAGTACTTC,CAWRSDPPPLAKNIQYF
many,-,TRBJ1-5,TRBV24-1,TGTGCCACCCCACCCGGGGGCCAGCCCCAGCATTTT,CATPPGGQPQHF
medium-sized,-,TRBJ1-1,TRBV12-3/TRBV12-4,TGTGCCAGCAGTTTATATGGCAGCCCTGAAGCTTTCTTT,CASSLYGSPEAFF
many,-,TRBJ1-1,TRBV19,TGTGCCAGTAGTATAGAGCCAGTCTGGAACACTGAAGCTTTCTTT,CASSIEPVWNTEAFF
-,-,TRBJ1-1,TRBV3-1,TGTGCCAGCAGCCAAGCCGGCAGTTTGAACACTGAAGCTTTCTTT,CASSQAGSLNTEAFF
many,TRBD2,TRBJ2-1,TRBV19,TGTGCCAGTAGTCGACCGTGGGCTAGCGGGAGAGGCAATGAGCAGTTCTTC,CASSRPWASGRGNEQFF
many,-,TRBJ2-2,TRBV30,TGTGCCTGGACAGCGAACACCGGGGAGCTGTTTTTT,CAWTANTGELFF
many,-,TRBJ2-7,TRBV3-1,TGTGCCAGCAGCCAAGTTGTTGACGAGCAGTACTTC,CASSQVVDEQYF
many,-,TRBJ2-2,TRBV5-1,TGCGCCACCCGGGAAGGAAACACCGGGGAGCTGTTTTTT,CATREGNTGELFF
many,TRBD1,TRBJ1-2,TRBV27,TGTGCCAGTACTTCCTACCAGGGGGATGGCTATGGCTACACCTTC,CASTSYQGDGYGYTF
many,-,TRBJ1-1,TRBV27,TGTGCCAGCAGTTTAGTGAGGGGGATGAACACTGAAGCTTTCTTT,CASSLVRGMNTEAFF
many,TRBD2,TRBJ2-1,TRBV30,TGTGCCTGGGGAACTAGCGGCCTCTACAATGAGCAGTTCTTC,CAWGTSGLYNEQFF
many,-,TRBJ1-2,TRBV28,TGTGCCAGCAGGGTCGACGGGGGATTGATGGATGGCTACACCTTC,CASRVDGGLMDGYTF
many,-,TRBJ1-6,TRBV25-1,TGTGCCAGCAGTGAATACCCATTGAATTCACCCCTCCACTTT,CASSEYPLNSPLHF
many,-,TRBJ2-1,TRBV7-9,TGTGCCAGCAGCTTAGCTGGCAGGCCGCGGGGTGGAGTCCACAATGAGCAGTTCTTC,CASSLAGRPRGGVHNEQFF
-,TRBD2,TRBJ2-1,TRBV6-1,TGTGCCAGCAGTGAAGGCAGCGGGAGTTCGGTTAATGAGCAGTTCTTC,CASSEGSGSSVNEQFF
many,-,TRBJ2-1,TRBV20-1,TGCAGTGCTAGATCCCCGGGGGGCGGAGATGAGCAGTTCTTC,CSARSPGGGDEQFF
many,TRBD1,TRBJ1-5,TRBV5-1,TGCGCCAGCAGCTTGAACGGACAGGGCAATCAGCCCCAGCATTTT,CASSLNGQGNQPQHF
-,TRBD2,TRBJ2-7,TRBV13,TGTGCCAGCAGCCCCCCGGGGACTAGCGGAACCTACGAGCAGTACTTC,CASSPPGTSGTYEQYF
many,-,TRBJ2-3,TRBV20-1,TGCAGTGCTAGAGTAGGGCAGGGGATAGATACGCAGTATTTT,CSARVGQGIDTQYF
many,-,TRBJ1-5,TRBV6-2/TRBV6-3,TGTGCCAGCAGTCTGGACAACAATCAGCCCCAGCATTTT,CASSLDNNQPQHF
many,TRBD2,TRBJ2-5,TRBV20-1,TGCAGTGCTAGAGATTTGGTAGCGGGAGTCCAAGAGACCCAGTACTTC,CSARDLVAGVQETQYF